These 10 T cell receptor beta chains were all obtained from the same sample, sequenced in a study of blood T cell repertoires in COVID-19. Assay used: immunoSEQ multiplex PCR; TCRdb lists only in-frame clones, some missing. The sample yields about 240,000 clones, approximately 83% seen once. Sequenced: peripheral blood. The origin of the receptors is a woman of 80 years or more with acute or convalescent COVID-19.

This clone was seen more than once but under ten times. This chain connects TRBV2 to TRBJ2-7, with D possibly being TRBD2 (5 bases). Trimming removed 3 bases from V and 9 bases from J, with 18 bases in between. The CDR3 length is 14 residues. The germline V gene encodes CDR1 SNHLY and CDR2 FYNNEI. The CDR3 sequence is CASSDSRLGAGQYF. CDR3 nucleotide sequence: TGTGCCAGCAGTGATTCGAGGTTGGGAGCAGGGCAGTACTTC.

The V call is TRBV7-2, the J call TRBJ2-3; D remains ambiguous. V was cut by 4 bases and J by 0 bases, with 5 bases left in between. From germline, CDR1 is SGHTA and CDR2 FQGNSA. There are 13 residues in the CDR3. CDR3 sequence reads: CASSSTSTDTQYF. The CDR3 DNA reads TGTGCCAGCAGCTCGACTAGCACAGATACGCAGTATTTT.

The rearrangement joins TRBV10-2 to TRBJ2-7, with 8 bases matching TRBD2. CDR3 size: 15 residues. Looked up from germline, CDR1 is WSHSY and CDR2 is SAAADI. The V segment lost 2 bases and the J segment 6 bases; nucleotides outside the gene matches: 9. The CDR3 DNA is TGCGCCAGCAGTGAGACCTCAGCGGGGGCGAGCGAGCAGTACTTC. This sequence encodes CASSETSAGASEQYF.

The gene calls are TRBV5-8 and TRBJ2-1, with 7 bases aligning to TRBD1. The CDR3 is 15 residues long. Trimming took 6 bases from V and 5 from J; bases not matched to a gene: 11. Germline V gene data show CDR1 as SGHTS and CDR2 as YDEGEE. For the CDR3, the DNA is TGTGCCAGCACCCAACACAGGGGTCCCAACAATGAGCAGTTCTTC. Its protein product is CASTQHRGPNNEQFF.

The chain has TRBV27 and TRBJ1-1; 7 bases line up with TRBD1. The V segment lost 3 bases and the J segment 2 bases; nucleotides outside the gene matches: 3. Germline CDR1 is MNHEY and CDR2 is SMNVEV (reference sequence). The CDR3 covers 14 residues. The CDR3 sequence is CASSLGTVNTEAFF. The CDR3 coding sequence is TGTGCCAGCAGTTTGGGGACAGTTAACACTGAAGCTTTCTTT.

This chain links TRBV19 with TRBJ1-1; 10 bases are shared with TRBD1. There are 14 residues in the CDR3. Germline CDR1 is LNHDA and CDR2 is SQIVND (reference sequence). V trimming: 6 bases; J trimming: 5 bases; junction bases outside the gene matches: 6. CDR3 sequence (DNA): TGTGCCAGTAGAGCCGGGGGACAGGGGACTGAAGCTTTCTTT. The encoded protein is CASRAGGQGTEAFF.

The gene calls are TRBV5-4 and TRBJ1-2, with D tentatively TRBD1 (6 bases). Deletions cut 4 bases from V and 4 bases from J, with 14 bases between. Per germline, CDR1 SGHNT and CDR2 YYREEE (reference sequence). There are 14 residues in the CDR3. CDR3 region: CASSQTGLGYGYTF. The CDR3 DNA reads as TGTGCCAGCAGCCAAACAGGGTTGGGCTATGGCTACACCTTC.

This clone has only a few counts. The chain has TRBV11-2 and TRBJ1-6, with D unresolved. Trimming removed 1 base at V and 9 bases at J, with 10 bases between. The CDR3 sequence is 14 residues long. CDR1 SGHAT and CDR2 FQNNGV come from the germline V gene. This chain's CDR3 is CASSLGLEGSPLHF. The CDR3 nucleotides are TGTGCCAGCAGCTTAGGCCTGGAGGGTTCACCCCTCCACTTT.

The chain recombines TRBV5-5 with TRBJ2-7, with D maybe TRBD1 (5 bases). Germline V gene sequence: CDR1 SGHKS, CDR2 YYEKEE (reference sequence). Trimming took off 4 bases at V and 3 bases at J, with 17 bases between the two ends. CDR3 length equals 15 residues. The DNA for the CDR3 is TGTGCCAGCAGCCCCCAGCCCGGACACCACTACGAGCAGTACTTC. Amino acids: CASSPQPGHHYEQYF.

The V and J genes are TRBV6-2 or TRBV6-3 and TRBJ2-5, with a tentative D call TRBD1 (6 bases). CDR1 and CDR2 (germline): MNHEY, SVGEGT. CDR3 size: 14 residues. V lost 5 bases and J 2 bases, leaving 12 bases between the germline ends. As DNA, the CDR3 is TGTGCCAGCAGTAAGAGGGGGTCACAAGAGACCCAGTACTTC. It codes for CASSKRGSQETQYF.